The entry below describes one T cell receptor beta chain. The data derive from a study of blood T cell repertoires in COVID-19. Whole-study context: Spain, Italy and the United States supplied samples that represented acute and convalescent COVID-19. PBMCs, B-cell-depleted T cells, or T cells were the source of the cDNA or gDNA that made up the material.

The J segment lost 11 bases and the V segment lost 6 bases, leaving 8 bases of the junction unmatched. Germline values: CDR1 SGHAT, CDR2 FQNNGV. This CDR3 contains 12 residues. Produced via immunoSEQ multiplex PCR; TCRdb's table is partial and in-frame only. The profile covers a few hundred thousand clones, with less than 90% appearing a single time and roughly 3.9% taken by the ten largest. This sequence joins TRBV11-2 and TRBJ2-3; 7 bases align to TRBD2. The sample taken for sequencing was peripheral blood. The TCR was taken from a man in his sixties who had recovered from COVID-19. This chain's CDR3 is CASSPRLAGQYF. The CDR3 DNA is TGTGCCAGCAGTCCTCGACTAGCAGGGCAGTATTTT.